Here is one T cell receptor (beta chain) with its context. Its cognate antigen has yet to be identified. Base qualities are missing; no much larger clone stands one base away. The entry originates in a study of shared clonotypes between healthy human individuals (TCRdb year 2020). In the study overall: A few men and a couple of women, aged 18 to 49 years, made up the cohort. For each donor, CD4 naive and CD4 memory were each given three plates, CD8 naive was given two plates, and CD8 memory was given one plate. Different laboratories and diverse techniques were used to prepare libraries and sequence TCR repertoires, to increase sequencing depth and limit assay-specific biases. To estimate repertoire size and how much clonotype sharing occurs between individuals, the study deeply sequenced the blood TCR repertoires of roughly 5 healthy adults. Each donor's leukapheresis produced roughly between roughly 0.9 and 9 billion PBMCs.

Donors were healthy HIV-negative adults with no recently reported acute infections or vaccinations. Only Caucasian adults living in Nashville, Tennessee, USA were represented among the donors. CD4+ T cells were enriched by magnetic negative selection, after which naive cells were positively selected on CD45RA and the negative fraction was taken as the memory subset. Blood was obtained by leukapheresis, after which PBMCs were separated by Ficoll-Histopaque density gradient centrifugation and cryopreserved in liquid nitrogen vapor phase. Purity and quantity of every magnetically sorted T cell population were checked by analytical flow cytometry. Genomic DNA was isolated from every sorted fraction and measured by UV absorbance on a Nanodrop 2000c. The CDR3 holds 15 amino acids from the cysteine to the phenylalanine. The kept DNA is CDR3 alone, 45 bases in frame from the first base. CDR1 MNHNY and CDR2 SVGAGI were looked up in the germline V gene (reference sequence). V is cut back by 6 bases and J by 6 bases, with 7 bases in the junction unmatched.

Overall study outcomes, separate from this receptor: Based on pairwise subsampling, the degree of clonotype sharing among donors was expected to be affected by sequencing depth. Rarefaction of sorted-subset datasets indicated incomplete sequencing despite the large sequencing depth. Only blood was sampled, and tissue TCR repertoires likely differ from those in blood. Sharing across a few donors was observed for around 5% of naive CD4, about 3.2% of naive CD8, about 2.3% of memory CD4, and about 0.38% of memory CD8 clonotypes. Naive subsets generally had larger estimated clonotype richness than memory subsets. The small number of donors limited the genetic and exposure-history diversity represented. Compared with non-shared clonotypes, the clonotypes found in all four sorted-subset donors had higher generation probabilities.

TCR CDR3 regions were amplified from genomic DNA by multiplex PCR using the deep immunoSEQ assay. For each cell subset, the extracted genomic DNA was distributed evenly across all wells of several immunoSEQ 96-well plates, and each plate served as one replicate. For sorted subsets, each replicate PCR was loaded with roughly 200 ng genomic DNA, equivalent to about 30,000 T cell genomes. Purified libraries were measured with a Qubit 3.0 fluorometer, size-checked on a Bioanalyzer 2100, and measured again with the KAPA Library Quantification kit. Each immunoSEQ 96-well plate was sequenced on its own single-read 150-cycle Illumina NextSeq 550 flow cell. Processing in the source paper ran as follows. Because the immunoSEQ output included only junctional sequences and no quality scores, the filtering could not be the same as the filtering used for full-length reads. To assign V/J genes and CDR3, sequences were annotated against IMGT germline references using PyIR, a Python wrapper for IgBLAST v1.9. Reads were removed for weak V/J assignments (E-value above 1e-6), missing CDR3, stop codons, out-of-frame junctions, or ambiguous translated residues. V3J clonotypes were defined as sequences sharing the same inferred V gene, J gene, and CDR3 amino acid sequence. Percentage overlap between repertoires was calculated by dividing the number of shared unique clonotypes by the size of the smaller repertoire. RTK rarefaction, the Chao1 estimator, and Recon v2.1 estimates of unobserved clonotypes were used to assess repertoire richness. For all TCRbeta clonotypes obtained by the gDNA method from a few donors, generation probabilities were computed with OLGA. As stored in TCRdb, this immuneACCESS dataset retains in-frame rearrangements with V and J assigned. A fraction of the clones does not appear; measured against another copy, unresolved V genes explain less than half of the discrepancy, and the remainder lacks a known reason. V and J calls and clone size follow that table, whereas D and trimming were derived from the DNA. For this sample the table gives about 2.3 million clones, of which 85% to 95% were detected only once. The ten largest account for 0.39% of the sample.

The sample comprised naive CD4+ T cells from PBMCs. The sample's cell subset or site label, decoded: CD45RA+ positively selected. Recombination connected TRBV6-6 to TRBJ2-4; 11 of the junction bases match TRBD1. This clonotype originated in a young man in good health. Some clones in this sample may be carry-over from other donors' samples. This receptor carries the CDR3 CASRTLGTGGNIQYF. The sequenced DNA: TGTGCCAGCAGGACATTAGGGACAGGGGGAAACATTCAGTACTTC.